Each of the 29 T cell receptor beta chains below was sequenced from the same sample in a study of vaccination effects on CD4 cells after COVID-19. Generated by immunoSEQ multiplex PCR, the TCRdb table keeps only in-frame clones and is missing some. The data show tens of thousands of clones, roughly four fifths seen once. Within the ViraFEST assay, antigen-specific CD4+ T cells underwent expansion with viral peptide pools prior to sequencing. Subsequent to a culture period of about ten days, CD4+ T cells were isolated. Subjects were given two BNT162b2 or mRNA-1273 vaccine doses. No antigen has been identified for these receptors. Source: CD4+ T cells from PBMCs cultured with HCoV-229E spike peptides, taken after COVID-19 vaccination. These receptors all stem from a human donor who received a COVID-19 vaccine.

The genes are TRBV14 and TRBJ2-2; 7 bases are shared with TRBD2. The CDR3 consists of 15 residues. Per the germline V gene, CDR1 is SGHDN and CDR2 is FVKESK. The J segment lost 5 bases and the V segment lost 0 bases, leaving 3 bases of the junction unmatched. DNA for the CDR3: TGTGCCAGCAGCCAAGAACTAGCGTGGACCGGGGAGCTGTTTTTT. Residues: CASSQELAWTGELFF.

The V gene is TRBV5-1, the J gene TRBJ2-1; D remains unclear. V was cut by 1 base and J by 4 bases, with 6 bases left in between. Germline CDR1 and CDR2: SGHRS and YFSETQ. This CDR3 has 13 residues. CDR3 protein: CASSLNGYNEQFF. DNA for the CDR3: TGCGCCAGCAGCTTGAATGGATACAATGAGCAGTTCTTC.

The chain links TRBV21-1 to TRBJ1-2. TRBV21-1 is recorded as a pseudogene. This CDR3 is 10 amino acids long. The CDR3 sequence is CAGRDYGYTF. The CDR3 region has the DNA TGTGCGGGGAGGGACTATGGCTACACCTTC.

Written as DNA, the CDR3 is TGTGCCAGCAGCTTGACCCGGGACAGGGGGCTCTATAGCAATCAGCCCCAGCATTTT. The encoded protein is CASSLTRDRGLYSNQPQHF. The chain links TRBV5-8 to TRBJ1-5; TRBD1 aligns across 12 bases. Trimming removed 1 base from V and 0 bases from J; junction bases left unmatched: 8. This CDR3 region has 19 residues. Germline CDR1 SGHTS, CDR2 YDEGEE. The full variable domain, its missing parts supplied by reference TRBV5-8 and TRBJ1-5, is EAGVTQSPTHLIKTRGQQATLRCSPISGHTSVYWYQQALGLGLQFLLWYDEGEERNRGNFPPRFSGRQFPNYSSELNVNALELEDSALYLCASSLTRDRGLYSNQPQHFGDGTRLSIL.

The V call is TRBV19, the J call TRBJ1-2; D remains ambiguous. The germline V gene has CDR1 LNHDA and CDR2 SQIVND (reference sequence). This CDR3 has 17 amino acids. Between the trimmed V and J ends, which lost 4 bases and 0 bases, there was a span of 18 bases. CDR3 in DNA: TGTGCCAGTAGTACCAGGACCCTCCAGGATACTAACTATGGCTACACCTTC. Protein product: CASSTRTLQDTNYGYTF.

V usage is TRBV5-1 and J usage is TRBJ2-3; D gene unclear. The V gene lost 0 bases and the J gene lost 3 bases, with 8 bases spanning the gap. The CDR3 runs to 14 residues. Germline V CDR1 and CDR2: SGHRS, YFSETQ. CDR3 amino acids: CASSLAYGTDTQYF. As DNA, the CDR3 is TGCGCCAGCAGCTTGGCCTACGGGACAGATACGCAGTATTTT.

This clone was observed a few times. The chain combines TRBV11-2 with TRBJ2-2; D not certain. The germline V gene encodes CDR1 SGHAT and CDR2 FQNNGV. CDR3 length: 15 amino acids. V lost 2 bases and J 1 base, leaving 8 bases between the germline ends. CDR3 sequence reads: CASSLISGNTGELFF. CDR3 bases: TGTGCCAGCAGCTTAATTTCGGGGAACACCGGGGAGCTGTTTTTT.

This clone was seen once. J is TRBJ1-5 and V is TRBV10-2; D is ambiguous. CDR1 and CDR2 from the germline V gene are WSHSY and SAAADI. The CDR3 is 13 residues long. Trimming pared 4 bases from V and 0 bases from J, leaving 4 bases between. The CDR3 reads CASSANSNQPQHF. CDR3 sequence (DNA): TGCGCCAGCAGTGCCAATAGCAATCAGCCCCAGCATTTT.

The CDR3 here is CASSPSGGASSYEQYV. CDR3 in DNA: TGTGCCAGCAGCCCGAGCGGGGGGGCGTCGTCCTACGAGCAGTACGTC. The chain couples TRBV7-2 to TRBJ2-7; 10 bases fit TRBD2. Per the germline V gene, CDR1 is SGHTA and CDR2 is FQGNSA. CDR3 length: 16 amino acids. V gave up 5 bases and J gave up 1 base; unmatched junction bases: 8.

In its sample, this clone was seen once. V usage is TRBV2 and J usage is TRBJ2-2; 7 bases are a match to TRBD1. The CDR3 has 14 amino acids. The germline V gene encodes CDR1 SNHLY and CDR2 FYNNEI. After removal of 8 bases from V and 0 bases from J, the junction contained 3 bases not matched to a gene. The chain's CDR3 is CASLGQTNTGELFF. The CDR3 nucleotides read TGTGCCAGCTTGGGACAGACGAACACCGGGGAGCTGTTTTTT.

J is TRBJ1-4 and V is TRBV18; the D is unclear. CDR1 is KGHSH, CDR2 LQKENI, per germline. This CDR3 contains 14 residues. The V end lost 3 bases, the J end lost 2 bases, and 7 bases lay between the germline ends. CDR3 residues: CASSPGMTNEKLFF. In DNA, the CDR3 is TGTGCCAGCTCACCGGGGATGACTAATGAAAAACTGTTTTTT.

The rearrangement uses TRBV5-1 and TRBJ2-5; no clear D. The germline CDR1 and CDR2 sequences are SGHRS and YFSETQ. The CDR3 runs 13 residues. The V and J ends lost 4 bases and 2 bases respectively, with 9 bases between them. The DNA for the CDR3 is TGCGCCAGCAGCGAACGGGTACAAGAGACCCAGTACTTC. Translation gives CASSERVQETQYF.

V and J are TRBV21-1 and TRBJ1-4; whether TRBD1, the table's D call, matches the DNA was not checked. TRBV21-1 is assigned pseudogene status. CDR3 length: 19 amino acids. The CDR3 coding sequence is TGTGCCAGCATCAAGTGGACAGTAAAACTTACTGCAACTAATGAAAAACTGTTTTTT. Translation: CASIKWTVKLTATNEKLFF.

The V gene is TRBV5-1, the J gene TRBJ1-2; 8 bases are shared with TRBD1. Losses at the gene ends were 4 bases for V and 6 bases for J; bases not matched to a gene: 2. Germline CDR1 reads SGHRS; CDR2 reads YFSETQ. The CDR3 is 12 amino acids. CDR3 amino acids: CASSVQGDGYTF. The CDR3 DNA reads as TGCGCCAGCAGCGTACAGGGGGATGGCTACACCTTC. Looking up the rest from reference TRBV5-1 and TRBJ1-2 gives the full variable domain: KAGVTQTPRYLIKTRGQQVTLSCSPISGHRSVSWYQQTPGQGLQFLFEYFSETQRNKGNFPGRFSGRQFSNSRSEMNVSTLELGDSALYLCASSVQGDGYTFGSGTRLTVV.

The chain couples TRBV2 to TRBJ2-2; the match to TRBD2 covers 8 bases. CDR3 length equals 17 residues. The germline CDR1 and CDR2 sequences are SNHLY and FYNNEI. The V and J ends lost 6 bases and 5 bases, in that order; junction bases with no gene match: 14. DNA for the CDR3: TGTGCCAGCAGATTCTCTCCGGGACTAGGGGGGACCGGGGAGCTGTTTTTT. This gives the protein CASRFSPGLGGTGELFF.

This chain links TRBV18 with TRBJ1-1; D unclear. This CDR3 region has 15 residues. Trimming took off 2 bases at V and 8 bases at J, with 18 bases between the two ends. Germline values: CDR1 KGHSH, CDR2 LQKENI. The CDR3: CASSPAEGWISEAFF. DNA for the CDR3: TGTGCCAGCTCACCAGCGGAGGGTTGGATTTCAGAAGCTTTCTTT.

The CDR3 loop is CASSLRGGYEQYV. DNA for the CDR3: TGTGCCAGCAGCCTTAGAGGGGGATACGAGCAGTACGTC. This sequence joins TRBV7-2 and TRBJ2-7, with D perhaps matching TRBD1 (6 bases). Trimming took 5 bases from V and 4 from J, leaving 12 bases between them. The CDR3 has 13 residues. Germline CDR1 SGHTA, CDR2 FQGNSA.

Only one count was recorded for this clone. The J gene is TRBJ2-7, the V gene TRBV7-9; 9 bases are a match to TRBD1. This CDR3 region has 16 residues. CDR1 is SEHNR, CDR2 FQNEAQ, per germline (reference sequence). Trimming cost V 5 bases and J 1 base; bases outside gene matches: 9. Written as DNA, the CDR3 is TGTGCCAGCAGCAACCGCGGGACAGGGAAATCCTACGAGCAGTACGTC. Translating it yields CASSNRGTGKSYEQYV.

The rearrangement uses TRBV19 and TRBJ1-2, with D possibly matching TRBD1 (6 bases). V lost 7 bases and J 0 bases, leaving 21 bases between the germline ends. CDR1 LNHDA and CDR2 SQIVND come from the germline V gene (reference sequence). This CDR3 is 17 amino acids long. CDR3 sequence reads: CASTPVFGGAANYGYTF. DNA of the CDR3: TGTGCCAGTACCCCCGTCTTCGGGGGGGCAGCTAACTATGGCTACACCTTC.

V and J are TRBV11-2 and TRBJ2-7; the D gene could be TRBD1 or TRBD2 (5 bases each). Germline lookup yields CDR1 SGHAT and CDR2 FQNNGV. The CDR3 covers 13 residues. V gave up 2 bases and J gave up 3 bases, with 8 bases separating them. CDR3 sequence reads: CASSLSGSYEQYV. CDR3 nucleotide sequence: TGTGCCAGCAGCTTATCAGGGAGCTACGAGCAGTACGTC.

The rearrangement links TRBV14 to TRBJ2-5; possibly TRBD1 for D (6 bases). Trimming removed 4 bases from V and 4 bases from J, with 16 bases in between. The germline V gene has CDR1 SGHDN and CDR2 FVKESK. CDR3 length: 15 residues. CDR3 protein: CASSPGTPRVETQYF. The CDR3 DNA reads TGTGCCAGCAGCCCGGGGACACCCCGGGTAGAGACCCAGTACTTC.

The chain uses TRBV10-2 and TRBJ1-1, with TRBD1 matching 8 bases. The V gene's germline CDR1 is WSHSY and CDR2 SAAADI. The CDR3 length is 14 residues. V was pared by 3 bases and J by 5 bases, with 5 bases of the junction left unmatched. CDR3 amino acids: CASSDRQGRTEAFF. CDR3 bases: TGCGCCAGCAGTGACCGACAGGGGAGGACTGAAGCTTTCTTT.

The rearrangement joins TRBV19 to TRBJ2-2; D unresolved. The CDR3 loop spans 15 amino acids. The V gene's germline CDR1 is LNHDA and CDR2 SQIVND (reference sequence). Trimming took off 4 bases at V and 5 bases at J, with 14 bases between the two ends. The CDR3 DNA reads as TGTGCCAGTAGTAACTCCCCCCGAGGTACCGGGGAGCTGTTTTTT. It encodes CASSNSPRGTGELFF. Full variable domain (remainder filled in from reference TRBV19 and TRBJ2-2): DGGITQSPKYLFRKEGQNVTLSCEQNLNHDAMYWYRQDPGQGLRLIYYSQIVNDFQKGDIAEGYSVSREKKESFPLTVTSAQKNPTAFYLCASSNSPRGTGELFFGEGSRLTVL.

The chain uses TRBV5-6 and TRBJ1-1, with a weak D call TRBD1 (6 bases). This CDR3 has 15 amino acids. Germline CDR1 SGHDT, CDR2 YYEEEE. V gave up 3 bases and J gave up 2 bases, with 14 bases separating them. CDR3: CASSYAGVLNTEAFF. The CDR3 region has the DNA TGTGCCAGCAGCTATGCAGGGGTTCTAAACACTGAAGCTTTCTTT.

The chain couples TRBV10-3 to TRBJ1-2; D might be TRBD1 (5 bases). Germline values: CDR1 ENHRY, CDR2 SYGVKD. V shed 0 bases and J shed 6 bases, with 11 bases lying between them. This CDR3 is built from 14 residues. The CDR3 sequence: CAISESSGNNGYTF. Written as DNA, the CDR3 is TGTGCCATCAGTGAGTCGTCAGGGAACAATGGCTACACCTTC.

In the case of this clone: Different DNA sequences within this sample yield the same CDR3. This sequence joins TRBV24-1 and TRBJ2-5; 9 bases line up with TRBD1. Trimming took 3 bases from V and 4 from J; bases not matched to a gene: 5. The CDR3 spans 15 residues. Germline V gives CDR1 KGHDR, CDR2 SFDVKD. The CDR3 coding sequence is TGTGCCACCAGTGATGCACAGGGGGCCGGAGAGACCCAGTACTTC. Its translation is CATSDAQGAGETQYF.

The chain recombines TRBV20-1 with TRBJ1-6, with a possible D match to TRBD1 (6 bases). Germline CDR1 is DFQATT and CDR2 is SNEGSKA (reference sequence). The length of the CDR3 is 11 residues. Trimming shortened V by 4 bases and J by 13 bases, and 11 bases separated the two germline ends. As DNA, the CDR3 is TGCAGTGCTAAAGAGGGGGGCCCCCTCCACTTT. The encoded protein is CSAKEGGPLHF.

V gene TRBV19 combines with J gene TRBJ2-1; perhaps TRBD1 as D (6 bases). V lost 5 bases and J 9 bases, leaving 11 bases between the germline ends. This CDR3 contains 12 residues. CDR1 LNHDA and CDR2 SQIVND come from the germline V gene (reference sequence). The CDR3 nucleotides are TGTGCCAGTAGTCCAAGGACAGCTGAGCAGTTCTTC. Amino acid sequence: CASSPRTAEQFF.

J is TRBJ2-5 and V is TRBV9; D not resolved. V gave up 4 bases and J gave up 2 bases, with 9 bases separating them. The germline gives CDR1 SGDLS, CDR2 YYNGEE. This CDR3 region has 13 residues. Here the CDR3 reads CASSLRPQETQYF. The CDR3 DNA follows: TGTGCCAGCAGCTTACGACCGCAAGAGACCCAGTACTTC.